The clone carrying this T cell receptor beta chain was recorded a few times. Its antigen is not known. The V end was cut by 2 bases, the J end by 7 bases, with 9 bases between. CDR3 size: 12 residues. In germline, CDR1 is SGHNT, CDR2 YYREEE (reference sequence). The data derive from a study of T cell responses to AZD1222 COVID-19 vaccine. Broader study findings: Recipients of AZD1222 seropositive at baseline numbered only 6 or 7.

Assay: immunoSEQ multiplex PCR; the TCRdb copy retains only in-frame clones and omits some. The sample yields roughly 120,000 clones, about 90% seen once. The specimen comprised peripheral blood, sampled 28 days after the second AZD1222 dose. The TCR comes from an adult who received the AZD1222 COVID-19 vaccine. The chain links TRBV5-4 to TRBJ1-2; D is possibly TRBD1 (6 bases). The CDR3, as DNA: TGTGCCAGCAGCTTTGGACAGCTTGGCTACACCTTC. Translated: CASSFGQLGYTF.